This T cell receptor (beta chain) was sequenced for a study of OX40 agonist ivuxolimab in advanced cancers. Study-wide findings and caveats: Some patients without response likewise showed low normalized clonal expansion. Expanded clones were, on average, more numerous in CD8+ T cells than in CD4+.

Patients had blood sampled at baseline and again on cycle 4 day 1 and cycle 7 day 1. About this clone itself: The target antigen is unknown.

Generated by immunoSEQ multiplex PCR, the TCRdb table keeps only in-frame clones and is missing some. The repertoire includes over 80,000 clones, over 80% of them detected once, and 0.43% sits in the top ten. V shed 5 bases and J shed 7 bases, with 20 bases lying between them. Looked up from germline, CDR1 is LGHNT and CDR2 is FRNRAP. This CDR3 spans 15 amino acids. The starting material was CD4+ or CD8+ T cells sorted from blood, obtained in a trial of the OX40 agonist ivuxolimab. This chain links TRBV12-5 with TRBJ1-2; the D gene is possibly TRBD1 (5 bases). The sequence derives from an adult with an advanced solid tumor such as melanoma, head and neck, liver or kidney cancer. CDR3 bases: TGTGCTAGTGGTCCGCTGACAGATTCGGGCTCTGGCTACACCTTC. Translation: CASGPLTDSGSGYTF. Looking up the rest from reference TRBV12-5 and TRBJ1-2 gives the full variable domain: DARVTQTPRHKVTEMGQEVTMRCQPILGHNTVFWYRQTMMQGLELLAYFRNRAPLDDSGMPKDRFSAEMPDATLATLKIQPSEPRDSAVYFCASGPLTDSGSGYTFGSGTRLTVV.